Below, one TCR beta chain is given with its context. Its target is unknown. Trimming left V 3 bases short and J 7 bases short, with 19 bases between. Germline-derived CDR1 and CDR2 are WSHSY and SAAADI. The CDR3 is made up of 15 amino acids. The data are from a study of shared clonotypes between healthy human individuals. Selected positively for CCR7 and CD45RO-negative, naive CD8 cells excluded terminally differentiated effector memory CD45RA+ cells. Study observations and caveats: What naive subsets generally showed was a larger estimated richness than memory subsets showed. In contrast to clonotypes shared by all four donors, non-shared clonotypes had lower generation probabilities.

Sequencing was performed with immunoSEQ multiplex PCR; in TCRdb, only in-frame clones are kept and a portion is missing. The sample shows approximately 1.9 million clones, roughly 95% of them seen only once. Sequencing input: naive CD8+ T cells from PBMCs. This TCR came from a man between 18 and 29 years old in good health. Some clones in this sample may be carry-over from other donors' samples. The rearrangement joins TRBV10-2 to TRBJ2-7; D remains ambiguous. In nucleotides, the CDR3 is TGCGCCAGCAGTGATTCCTGGACCGGCTTATTTGAGCAGTACTTC. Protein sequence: CASSDSWTGLFEQYF.